Listed below are T cell receptor beta chains from one sample, sequenced in a study of cytomegalovirus exposure and HLA in healthy donors. Some clones are missing from TCRdb's copy, which holds only in-frame ones; the method was immunoSEQ multiplex PCR. The sample lists over 60,000 clones; 90% to 95% were seen once. The sequenced sample was PBMCs. These receptors all stem from a young man in good health and CMV-seronegative. Each CDR3 is given with its conserved first and last residue. Each record gives: D gene, V gene, J gene, CDR3 protein, CDR3 DNA. A D gene is named only where the DNA matches it firmly.

-	TRBV6-1	TRBJ1-1	CASMRLGSNTEAFF	TGTGCCAGCATGAGACTAGGCTCCAACACTGAAGCTTTCTTT
-	TRBV9	TRBJ2-2	CASNTPETVTGELFF	TGTGCCAGTAATACCCCGGAGACGGTAACCGGGGAGCTGTTTTTT
-	TRBV6-5	TRBJ1-2	CASSPRELNYGYTF	TGTGCCAGCAGTCCACGTGAGCTAAACTATGGCTACACCTTC
-	TRBV28	TRBJ1-1	CASSLIRAEAFF	TGTGCCAGCAGTTTAATCAGGGCTGAAGCTTTCTTT
TRBD1	TRBV19	TRBJ2-6	CASGRTGVTSSGANVLTF	TGTGCCAGTGGTCGGACAGGAGTAACAAGCTCTGGGGCCAACGTCCTGACTTTC
-	TRBV5-6	TRBJ2-5	CASSLEVFAETQYF	TGTGCCAGCAGCTTGGAAGTTTTTGCGGAGACCCAGTACTTC
-	TRBV5-8	TRBJ1-2	CASSFNLQVQDGYTF	TGTGCCAGCAGCTTCAACCTCCAGGTTCAGGATGGCTACACCTTC
-	TRBV9	TRBJ2-1	CASSVAYQGGEQFF	TGTGCCAGCAGCGTAGCCTATCAGGGTGGGGAGCAGTTCTTC
TRBD2	TRBV7-3	TRBJ2-5	CASSLSSGGAGETQYF	TGTGCCAGCAGCTTGTCTAGCGGGGGGGCAGGAGAGACCCAGTACTTC
-	TRBV13	TRBJ1-4	CASSLREGVHEKLFF	TGTGCCAGCAGCCTAAGGGAGGGGGTCCATGAAAAACTGTTTTTT
-	TRBV25-1	TRBJ2-7	CASRRGHYEQYF	TGTGCCAGCAGGCGAGGACACTACGAGCAGTACTTC
-	TRBV27	TRBJ1-1	CASSFTLSGYTEAFF	TGTGCCAGCAGTTTTACCCTATCGGGTTACACTGAAGCTTTCTTT